The entry that follows covers one T cell receptor (beta chain) sequence. Trimming left V 2 bases short and J 2 bases short, with 12 bases between. This CDR3 comprises 15 residues. Germline assignment: CDR1 MNHEY and CDR2 SVGAGI. These data come from a study of Graves' ophthalmopathy and Graves' hyperthyroidism. Amplification of TCR beta CDR3 regions used RNA transcripts. RT-PCR with HTBI primers came first, then second-round multiplex PCR. MiXCR was run by TCRdb on the multiplex PCR reads, yielding one entry per CDR3 protein. Of more than 1,000,000 distinct CDR3 sequences listed, about two fifths are singletons.

This clonotype was sampled from an adult man with Graves' hyperthyroidism. The gene calls are TRBV6-5 and TRBJ1-1; D gene uncertain. Sequences were obtained from peripheral blood or thyroid tissue (not recorded which). CDR3 residues: CASSYLARPNTEAFF. The CDR3 nucleotides read TGTGCCAGCAGTTACCTTGCCAGGCCCAACACTGAAGCTTTCTTT.